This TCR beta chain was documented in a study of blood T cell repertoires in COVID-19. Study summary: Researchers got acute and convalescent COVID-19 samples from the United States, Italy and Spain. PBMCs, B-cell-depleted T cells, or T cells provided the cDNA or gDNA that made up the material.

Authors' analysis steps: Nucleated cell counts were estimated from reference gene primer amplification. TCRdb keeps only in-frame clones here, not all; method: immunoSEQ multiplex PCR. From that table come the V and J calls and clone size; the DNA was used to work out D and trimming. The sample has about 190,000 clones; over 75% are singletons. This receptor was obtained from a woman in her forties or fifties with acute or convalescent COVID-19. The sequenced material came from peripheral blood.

Here the CDR3 reads CASSAPLTGQGSEKLFF. The DNA of the CDR3 is TGTGCCAGCAGTGCCCCCTTAACAGGGCAGGGTAGTGAAAAACTGTTTTTT. J is TRBJ1-4 and V is TRBV6-1; D might be TRBD1 (6 bases). The length of the CDR3 is 17 residues. Trimming removed 4 bases at V and 7 bases at J, with 22 bases between. Looked up from germline, CDR1 is MNHNS and CDR2 is SASEGT.